The clone carrying this TCR beta chain showed up just a few times. This sample was included in a study of blood T cell repertoires in COVID-19. Sequenced by immunoSEQ multiplex PCR; TCRdb stores in-frame clones only, minus some. This table holds 250,000 or so clones, more than 80% found once. The V and J ends lost 4 bases and 0 bases, in that order; junction bases with no gene match: 16. CDR3 length: 19 residues. Germline V gives CDR1 WNHNN, CDR2 SYGVQD (reference sequence). This chain joins TRBV10-1 and TRBJ2-3; TRBD1 matches 7 bases. This TCR was sampled from a man aged 45 to 65 who had been exposed to COVID-19. The material sequenced was PBMCs or T cells enriched from blood (not recorded which). CDR3 DNA sequence: TGCGCCAGCAGTGGGGGGTACAGACTGGGACAGCGAAGCACAGATACGCAGTATTTT. Protein product: CASSGGYRLGQRSTDTQYF.